The present TCR beta chain was sequenced within a study of blood T cell repertoires in COVID-19. Study as a whole: PBMCs, B-cell-depleted T cells, or T cells provided the cDNA or gDNA that made up the material.

In the original analysis: Amplifying reference gene primers gave estimates of nucleated cell counts. Profiled with immunoSEQ multiplex PCR; TCRdb holds only in-frame clones, not every one. Clonal size and the V and J genes are those of that table, whereas D and trimming came from the DNA. The sample holds about 110,000 clones, 70% to 75% seen once. This clone has a handful of counts. Germline V gene sequence: CDR1 SGHDN, CDR2 FVKESK. The CDR3 spans 16 residues. The V gene end was trimmed by 0 bases and the J gene end by 10 bases; junction bases not matched to a gene: 6. The TCR originated in a human donor with acute or convalescent COVID-19. The donor label of this sample is uncertain. The sequencing sample was made of peripheral blood. V is TRBV14 and J is TRBJ1-6; 10 nucleotides align to TRBD1. As DNA, the CDR3 is TGTGCCAGCAGCCAAGATGGGACAGGGGTGTACTCACCCCTCCACTTT. This encodes CASSQDGTGVYSPLHF.